This T cell receptor beta chain was captured by sequencing in a study of blood T cell repertoires in COVID-19. This clone has just a few counts. The table came from immunoSEQ multiplex PCR; TCRdb's copy has only in-frame clones and leaves some out. The sample has roughly 55,000 clones, over 80% seen once; the top ten hold less than 2%. In germline, CDR1 is SNHLY, CDR2 FYNNEI. V was trimmed by 7 bases and J by 7 bases, leaving 20 bases between them. This CDR3 region has 14 residues. The gene calls are TRBV2 and TRBJ2-7; D may be TRBD1 (6 bases). The receptor was derived from a woman aged 55-69 years with acute or convalescent COVID-19. The sequenced sample was peripheral blood. The CDR3 sequence is CASTSSWGPGEQYF. The CDR3 DNA is TGTGCCAGCACTTCCTCGTGGGGGCCGGGGGAGCAGTACTTC.